These T cell receptor beta chains were read from a single sample in a study of blood T cell repertoires in COVID-19. Repertoires were generated with immunoSEQ multiplex PCR, while TCRdb's copy carries only in-frame clones and drops some. The sample has 130,000 or so clones; 80% are singletons. Material for sequencing was peripheral blood. These receptors were obtained from a man aged 55 to 70 with active or convalescent COVID-19. Each CDR3 is given with its conserved first and last residue. The order of the fields is D gene, J gene, clone size, V gene, CDR3 DNA, CDR3 protein. A D gene is named only where the DNA matches it firmly. Clone size is not always given. Where it is, it says once, few, many or a class for expanded clones.

>NA|TRBJ2-5|NA|TRBV15
TGTGCCACCAGCTCGTACGGCGGCGGGGAGACCCAGTACTTC
CATSSYGGGETQYF
>NA|TRBJ2-1|few|TRBV18
TGTGCCAGCTCATCGTCCCCGGACAATGAGCAGTTCTTC
CASSSSPDNEQFF
>TRBD2|TRBJ2-1|once|TRBV29-1
TGCAGCGTTGAGCCCCGGGGCGGGAGCTCCTACAATGAGCAGTTCTTC
CSVEPRGGSSYNEQFF
>TRBD2|TRBJ2-4|NA|TRBV6-1
TGTGCCAGCAGTGACGGCGGGAGGAGGGGCATTCAGTACTTC
CASSDGGRRGIQYF
>NA|TRBJ2-1|NA|TRBV28
TGTGCCAGCAGTCCCGGAGGAGGGCTTACCTACAATGAGCAGTTCTTC
CASSPGGGLTYNEQFF
>TRBD1|TRBJ2-7|NA|TRBV7-2
TGTGCCAGCAGCGCCAGACAGGGGGCAAACGAGCAGTACTTC
CASSARQGANEQYF
>NA|TRBJ2-5|NA|TRBV7-3
TGTGCCAGCAGCTTAATGGGCGGGGAGACCCAGTACTTC
CASSLMGGETQYF
>NA|TRBJ2-3|NA|TRBV9
TGTGCCAGCAGCCCTAAGGTGGCGGCAGGGCCAAGGAGACACGATACGCAGTATTTT
CASSPKVAAGPRRHDTQYF
>TRBD2|TRBJ2-3|NA|TRBV6-2/TRBV6-3
TGTGCCAGCAGTTACTCAGTCGCGGGAGACACAGATACGCAGTATTTT
CASSYSVAGDTDTQYF
>TRBD2|TRBJ2-1|few|TRBV11-2
TGTGCCAGCAGTTTAGCGGGAACAAATGAGCAGTTCTTC
CASSLAGTNEQFF
>NA|TRBJ2-1|NA|TRBV9
TGTGCCAGCGGGAGCCCCACCTACAATGAGCAGTTCTTC
CASGSPTYNEQFF
>NA|TRBJ2-4|NA|TRBV21-1
TGTGCCAGCAGCAAAGGGGCTAGTTGGACTAGCGGGAGTAGGGGGGCCAAAAACATTCAGTACTTC
CASSKGASWTSGSRGAKNIQYF
>NA|TRBJ2-3|NA|TRBV6-2/TRBV6-3
TGTGCCAGCAGTGGCAGGGGCGCACCTACTGCCGATACGCAGTATTTT
CASSGRGAPTADTQYF
>TRBD1|TRBJ1-5|NA|TRBV19
TGTGCCAGTGGGTTGGCAGGGGGTTTTACGGGCAATCAGCCCCAGCATTTT
CASGLAGGFTGNQPQHF